This TCR beta chain was identified during a study of shared clonotypes between healthy human individuals (dated by TCRdb to the early 2020s). Concerning the study at large: The cohort included a few men and a couple of women between 18 and 49 years of age. For each donor, CD4 naive and CD4 memory were each given three plates, CD8 naive was given two plates, and CD8 memory was given one plate. The study deeply sequenced blood TCR repertoires of about 5 healthy adults to estimate repertoire size and the extent of clonotype sharing between individuals. Per donor, leukapheresis produced somewhere between about 0.94 and 9.5 billion PBMCs. To increase sequencing depth and limit assay-specific biases, TCR repertoire library preparation and sequencing were carried out by different laboratories using diverse techniques.

Donors were healthy HIV-negative adults with no recently reported acute infections or vaccinations. All donors were Caucasian adults living in Nashville, Tennessee, USA. CD4+ T cells were enriched by magnetic negative selection; naive cells were then positively selected on CD45RA, and the negative fraction formed the memory subset. Blood was collected by leukapheresis, and PBMCs were isolated by Ficoll-Histopaque density gradient centrifugation and then cryopreserved in liquid nitrogen vapor phase. Analytical flow cytometry was used to check the purity and quantity of each magnetically sorted T cell population. From each sorted fraction, genomic DNA was isolated and quantified by UV absorbance on a Nanodrop 2000c. What the work shows at the level of the full study, not this receptor alone: Even with the large sequencing depth, rarefaction of the sorted-subset datasets indicated that sequencing was incomplete. Compared with non-shared clonotypes, clonotypes shared by all four sorted-subset donors had higher generation probabilities. Sampling was restricted to blood, and TCR repertoires in tissues likely differ from the TCR repertoires found in blood. Based on pairwise subsampling, the degree of clonotype sharing among donors was expected to be affected by sequencing depth. Larger estimated clonotype richness was generally found for naive subsets than for memory subsets. Sharing across a few donors was observed for about 4.8% of naive CD4, under 4% of naive CD8, 2% to 2.5% of memory CD4, and roughly 0.4% of memory CD8 clonotypes. The small number of donors limited the genetic and exposure-history diversity represented.

Using the deep immunoSEQ assay, multiplex PCR amplified TCR CDR3 regions from genomic DNA. Extracted genomic DNA from each cell subset was spread evenly across all wells of several immunoSEQ 96-well plates, with each plate serving as a replicate. For sorted subsets, 200 to 250 ng genomic DNA, equal to tens of thousands of T cell genomes, was loaded into each replicate PCR. Purified libraries were measured with a Qubit 3.0 fluorometer, size-checked on a Bioanalyzer 2100, and measured again with the KAPA Library Quantification kit. Each immunoSEQ 96-well plate was sequenced on its own single-read 150-cycle Illumina NextSeq 550 flow cell. The original methods were these. Because the immunoSEQ output held only junctional sequences and lacked quality scores, the filtering could not match the filtering applied to full-length reads. Sequences were annotated with PyIR, a Python wrapper for IgBLAST v1.9, using IMGT germline references to assign V/J genes and CDR3. Reads were removed for weak V/J assignments (E-value above 1e-6), missing CDR3, stop codons, out-of-frame junctions, or ambiguous translated residues. V3J clonotypes were defined as sequences sharing an identical inferred V gene, J gene, and CDR3 amino acid sequence. Percentage overlap between repertoires was calculated by dividing the number of shared unique clonotypes by the size of the smaller repertoire. RTK rarefaction, the Chao1 estimator, and Recon v2.1 estimates of unobserved clonotypes were used to assess repertoire richness. For all TCRbeta clonotypes obtained by the gDNA method from four donors, generation probabilities were computed with OLGA. In its TCRdb copy, this immuneACCESS table keeps in-frame sequences only and misses some clones. Where compared with another copy, unresolved V genes explain less than half of these, and the others have no known cause. V, J and clone size derive from that table, while D and trimming were established from the DNA sequence. This sample lists about 1 million clones; roughly 75% were detected once. Roughly 1.5% of the sample is in the top ten clones.

A remark on this clone: Its binding antigen is unknown. No base qualities exist here, and no much larger clone lies one base off it.

From the cysteine up to the phenylalanine, the CDR3 has a length of 16 residues. Only the CDR3 DNA is retained, 48 bases long and in frame from the first base. Taken from the germline V gene (reference sequence), the CDR1 and CDR2 loops are LNHDA and SQIVND. Ends trimmed: V by 3 bases, J by 2 bases; bases unmatched to a gene: 5. The rearrangement combines TRBV19 with TRBJ2-2, and 8 junction bases match TRBD2. This clonotype was obtained from a man between 18 and 29 years old in good health. Sequences were obtained from memory CD4+ T cells sorted from blood. Read against the paper, the sample's cell subset or site label means: CD45RA-negative fraction. Here the CDR3 is given as CASSIPGGGNTGELFF. The nucleotide sequence is TGTGCCAGTAGTATCCCGGGAGGGGGAAACACCGGGGAGCTGTTTTTT.